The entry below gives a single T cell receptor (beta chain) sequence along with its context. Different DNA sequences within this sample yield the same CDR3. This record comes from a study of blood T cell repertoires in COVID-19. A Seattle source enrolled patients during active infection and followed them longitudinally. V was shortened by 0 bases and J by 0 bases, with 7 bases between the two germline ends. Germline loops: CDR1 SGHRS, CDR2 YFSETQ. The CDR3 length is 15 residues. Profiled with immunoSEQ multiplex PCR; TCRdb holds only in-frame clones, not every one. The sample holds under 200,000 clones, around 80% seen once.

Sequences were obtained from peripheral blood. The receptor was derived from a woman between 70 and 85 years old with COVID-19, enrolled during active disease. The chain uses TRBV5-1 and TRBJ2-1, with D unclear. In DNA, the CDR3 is TGCGCCAGCAGCTTGGCGGTGAGCTCCTACAATGAGCAGTTCTTC. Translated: CASSLAVSSYNEQFF. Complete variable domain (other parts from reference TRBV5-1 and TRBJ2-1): KAGVTQTPRYLIKTRGQQVTLSCSPISGHRSVSWYQQTPGQGLQFLFEYFSETQRNKGNFPGRFSGRQFSNSRSEMNVSTLELGDSALYLCASSLAVSSYNEQFFGPGTRLTVL.